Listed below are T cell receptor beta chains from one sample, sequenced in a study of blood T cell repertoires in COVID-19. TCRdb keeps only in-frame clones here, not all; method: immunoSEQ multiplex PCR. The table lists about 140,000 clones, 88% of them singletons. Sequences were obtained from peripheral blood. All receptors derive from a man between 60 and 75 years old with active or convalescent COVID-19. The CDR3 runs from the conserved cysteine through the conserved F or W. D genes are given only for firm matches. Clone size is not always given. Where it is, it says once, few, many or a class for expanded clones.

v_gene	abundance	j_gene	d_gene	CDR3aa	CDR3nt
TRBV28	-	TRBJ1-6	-	CASNLNSGFSPLHF	TGTGCCAGCAATCTTAATTCAGGGTTTTCACCCCTCCACTTT
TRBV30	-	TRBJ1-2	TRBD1	CACYTGGDGYTF	TGTGCCTGTTATACAGGGGGGGATGGCTACACCTTC
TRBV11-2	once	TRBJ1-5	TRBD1	CASSPRTGASNQPQHF	TGTGCCAGCAGCCCTCGGACAGGGGCCTCCAATCAGCCCCAGCATTTT
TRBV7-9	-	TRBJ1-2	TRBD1	CASTTSNRGDYYGYTF	TGTGCCAGCACCACCAGTAACAGGGGGGATTACTATGGCTACACCTTC
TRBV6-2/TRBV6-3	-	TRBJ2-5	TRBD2	CASSSPAGDVRETQYF	TGTGCCAGCAGTTCCCCAGCGGGAGACGTAAGAGAGACCCAGTACTTC
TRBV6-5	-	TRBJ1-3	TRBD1	CASSYGQGHSGNTIYF	TGTGCCAGCAGTTACGGACAGGGGCACTCTGGAAACACCATATATTTT
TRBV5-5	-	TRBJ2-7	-	CASSFRVSYEQYF	TGTGCCAGCAGCTTTCGGGTCTCCTACGAGCAGTACTTC
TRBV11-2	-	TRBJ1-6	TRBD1	CASSYGQGNSPLHF	TGTGCCAGCAGCTATGGACAGGGGAATTCACCCCTCCACTTT
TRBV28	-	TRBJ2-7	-	CASSRAGSYEQYF	TGTGCCAGCAGCCGCGCAGGCTCCTACGAGCAGTACTTC
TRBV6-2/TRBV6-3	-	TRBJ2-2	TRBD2	CASSYSALRTSGSIGELFF	TGTGCCAGCAGTTACTCGGCGCTTCGCACTAGCGGGAGTATCGGGGAGCTGTTTTTT
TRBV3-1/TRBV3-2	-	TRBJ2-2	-	CASSPGDPGELFF	TGTGCCAGCAGCCCCGGAGATCCCGGGGAGCTGTTTTTT
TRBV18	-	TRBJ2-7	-	CASSPAGLVSYEQYF	TGTGCCAGCTCACCGGCGGGACTGGTCTCCTACGAGCAGTACTTC
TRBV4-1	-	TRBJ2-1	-	CASSDPRPYNEQFF	TGCGCCAGCAGCGATCCTAGACCCTACAATGAGCAGTTCTTC
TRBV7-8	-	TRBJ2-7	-	CASSFDTGEQYF	TGTGCCAGCAGCTTTGATACAGGAGAGCAGTACTTC
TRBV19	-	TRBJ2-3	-	CASSALSPDTQYF	TGTGCCAGTAGTGCGCTATCCCCGGATACGCAGTATTTT
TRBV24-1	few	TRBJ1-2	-	CATSNSNYGYTF	TGTGCCACCAGTAACAGTAACTATGGCTACACCTTC
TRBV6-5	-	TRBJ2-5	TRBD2	CASTMGGRAVETQYF	TGTGCCAGCACCATGGGCGGGAGGGCCGTGGAGACCCAGTACTTC
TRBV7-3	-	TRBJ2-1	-	CASSLMPGRPEYNEQFF	TGTGCCAGCAGCTTAATGCCGGGAAGGCCGGAATACAATGAGCAGTTCTTC
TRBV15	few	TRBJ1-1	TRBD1	CATSNRDSEAFF	TGTGCCACCAGCAACAGGGACAGTGAAGCTTTCTTT
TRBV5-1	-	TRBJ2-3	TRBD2	CASSLASGSGADTQYF	TGCGCCAGCAGCTTAGCGAGCGGGAGTGGAGCAGATACGCAGTATTTT
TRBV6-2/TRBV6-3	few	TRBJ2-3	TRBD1	CASSYFRGQGRDTQYF	TGTGCCAGCAGTTACTTCCGGGGACAGGGTAGGGATACGCAGTATTTT
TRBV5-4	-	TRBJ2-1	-	CASSRESNEQFF	TGTGCCAGCAGCAGGGAGTCCAATGAGCAGTTCTTC
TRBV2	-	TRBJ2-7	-	CASRPSGRALADEQYF	TGTGCCAGCAGACCCTCCGGGCGGGCCCTTGCGGACGAGCAGTACTTC
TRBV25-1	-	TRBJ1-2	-	CASSGLPGGGGYTF	TGTGCCAGCAGTGGACTCCCGGGGGGGGGAGGCTACACCTTC
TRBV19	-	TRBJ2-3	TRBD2	CASSSGREADTQYF	TGTGCCAGTAGTAGCGGGAGAGAGGCAGATACGCAGTATTTT
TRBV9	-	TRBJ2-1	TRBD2	CASSPKPYLTGTSHYNEQFF	TGTGCCAGCAGCCCGAAGCCTTACCTCACCGGGACTAGCCACTACAATGAGCAGTTCTTC